This TCR beta chain stems from a study of OX40 agonist ivuxolimab in advanced cancers. The overall study: The patients' treatment was ivuxolimab, an agonistic anti-OX40 (CD134) antibody. Three dose-escalation patients had partial responses: one with hepatocellular carcinoma and two with cutaneous melanoma. Intravenous ivuxolimab at 0.01 to 10 mg/kg was given to patients every 2 weeks. Study-wide results and limits: Normalized expansion of T-cell clones was also low for some nonresponders.

Per the germline V gene, CDR1 is SEHNR and CDR2 is FQNEAQ (reference sequence). V was clipped by 5 bases and J by 4 bases; unmatched bases: 15. CDR3 length: 17 residues. The method was immunoSEQ multiplex PCR; TCRdb's version includes in-frame clones alone and lacks a portion of them. The repertoire consists of more than 50,000 clones, with about 86% occurring once and the leading ten covering about 0.8%. About this clone: Its target is unknown.

Sequencing used CD4+ or CD8+ T cells sorted from blood, obtained in a trial of the OX40 agonist ivuxolimab. This chain joins TRBV7-9 and TRBJ1-2, with 8 bases aligning to TRBD1. The origin of this receptor is an adult with an advanced solid tumor such as melanoma, head and neck, liver or kidney cancer. The CDR3, as DNA: TGTGCCAGCAGCCCCCCCGGGACAGGCCTTCTTGGCTATGGCTACACCTTC. Protein product: CASSPPGTGLLGYGYTF.